Listed here is a single T cell receptor beta chain. Using immunoSEQ multiplex PCR, the repertoire was profiled, and TCRdb retains in-frame clones only, with some absent. Of 60,000 to 90,000 clones detected, roughly 91% appear once; the ten largest clones hold 2.6%. V shed 3 bases and J shed 0 bases, with 6 bases lying between them. The CDR3 runs 14 residues. Germline values: CDR1 LNHDA, CDR2 SQIVND (reference sequence). The sample comes from a study of T cell changes during pregnancy in multiple sclerosis. The rearrangement uses TRBV19 and TRBJ1-3, with unresolved D. The starting material was peripheral blood, obtained after pregnancy. The sequence was obtained from a female donor in good health, enrolled as a control in a pregnancy study. CDR3 sequence: CASSIASSGNTIYF. The CDR3 DNA sequence: TGTGCCAGTAGTATTGCTAGCTCTGGAAACACCATATATTTT.